One and the same sample provided the 21 T cell receptor beta chains below, sequenced in a study of shared clonotypes between healthy human individuals. Clones were read by immunoSEQ multiplex PCR, and TCRdb kept only the in-frame ones, dropping some. The data contain 450,000 to 500,000 clones, more than 65% of them singletons. Sequenced input: PBMCs. The origin of the receptors is a woman aged 40 to 50 in good health. Some clones in this sample may be carry-over from other donors' samples.

Concerning this clone: Given a far larger clone just one base away, this is likely a sequencing read error. The chain is built from TRBV4-1 and TRBJ1-2, with D perhaps TRBD1 (6 bases). Germline V CDR1 and CDR2: MGHRA, YSYEKL. The CDR3 covers 14 residues. Trimming shortened V by 4 bases and J by 6 bases, and 15 bases separated the two germline ends. CDR3 sequence (DNA): TGCGCCAGCAGCCCCGGACAGATGAACCATGGCTACACCTTC. It encodes CASSPGQMNHGYTF.

The table lists this clone with a count of one. The rearrangement links TRBV10-3 to TRBJ2-5; 10 bases align to TRBD1. The CDR3 is made up of 17 amino acids. J was trimmed by 4 bases and V by 2 bases; bases with no gene match: 10. Per germline, CDR1 ENHRY and CDR2 SYGVKD. CDR3: CAISEGLGQGKGETQYF. The CDR3, as DNA: TGTGCCATCAGTGAGGGACTGGGACAGGGGAAGGGAGAGACCCAGTACTTC.

The gene calls are TRBV7-3 and TRBJ2-1; D remains unclear. The CDR3 extends over 13 amino acids. Germline CDR1 and CDR2: SGHTA and FQGTGA. Deletions cut 2 bases from V and 10 bases from J, with 12 bases between. The CDR3 DNA sequence: TGTGCCAGCAGCTTATCTCTGATAGGGGAGCAGTTCTTC. Translation: CASSLSLIGEQFF. The full variable domain, rest sourced from reference TRBV7-3 and TRBJ2-1, is GAGVSQTPSNKVTEKGKYVELRCDPISGHTALYWYRQSLGQGPEFLIYFQGTGAADDSGLPNDRFFAVRPEGSVSTLKIQRTERGDSAVYLCASSLSLIGEQFFGPGTRLTVL.

CDR3 nucleotide sequence: TGTGCCAGCAGCTCGGGAAGGGGGAAGTACTTC. Translating it yields CASSSGRGKYF. The gene calls are TRBV5-4 and TRBJ2-7; tentatively, D is TRBD1 (6 bases). Germline values: CDR1 SGHNT, CDR2 YYREEE (reference sequence). The CDR3 runs 11 residues. V was cut by 3 bases and J by 11 bases, with 12 bases left in between.

The chain is built from TRBV29-1 and TRBJ2-7; D is possibly TRBD1 (6 bases). The CDR3 length is 15 residues. V lost 5 bases and J lost 2, with 19 bases in between. From germline, CDR1 is SQVTM and CDR2 ANQGSEA. CDR3 in DNA: TGCAGCGTTTGCGTAAAGGGGGAGATACCCTACGAGCAGTACTTC. Its protein is CSVCVKGEIPYEQYF.

This clone was detected only a few times. The rearrangement uses TRBV5-5 and TRBJ2-7; 10 bases line up with TRBD2. This CDR3 spans 17 amino acids. From germline, CDR1 is SGHKS and CDR2 YYEKEE (reference sequence). The V segment lost 4 bases and the J segment 6 bases; nucleotides outside the gene matches: 16. CDR3 sequence reads: CASSRVPSGSFYGEQYF. The CDR3 region has the DNA TGTGCCAGCAGCCGGGTCCCTAGCGGGAGTTTCTACGGCGAGCAGTACTTC.

Written as DNA, the CDR3 is TGTGCCAGCAGGTCAGGGGAGGTGCATCAGCCCCAGCATTTT. It encodes CASRSGEVHQPQHF. This rearrangement joins TRBV28 to TRBJ1-5; possibly TRBD1 for D (6 bases). Germline CDR1 reads MDHEN; CDR2 reads SYDVKM. There are 14 residues in the CDR3. Between the trimmed V and J ends, which lost 6 bases and 5 bases, there was a span of 14 bases.

V is TRBV6-5 and J is TRBJ1-1; the D gene is possibly TRBD1 (5 bases). With 6 bases removed from V and 0 bases from J, the gap between germline ends came to 11 bases. Germline lookup yields CDR1 MNHEY and CDR2 SVGAGI. The CDR3 runs to 14 residues. CDR3 amino acids: CASRGTAMNTEAFF. The DNA of the CDR3 is TGTGCCAGCAGGGGGACCGCTATGAACACTGAAGCTTTCTTT.

In its sample, this clone was seen many times. The gene calls are TRBV7-3 and TRBJ2-1, with 7 bases matching TRBD2. The ends lost 1 base at V and 10 bases at J; junction bases unmatched: 7. Per the germline V gene, CDR1 is SGHTA and CDR2 is FQGTGA. The CDR3 is 14 residues long. CDR3 region: CASSLNGREGEQFF. As DNA, the CDR3 is TGTGCCAGCAGCTTAAACGGCAGGGAGGGCGAGCAGTTCTTC. Supplemented by reference TRBV7-3 and TRBJ2-1, the full variable domain reads GAGVSQTPSNKVTEKGKYVELRCDPISGHTALYWYRQSLGQGPEFLIYFQGTGAADDSGLPNDRFFAVRPEGSVSTLKIQRTERGDSAVYLCASSLNGREGEQFFGPGTRLTVL.

On this clone: A far larger clone is a single base away, which makes a read error likely. The rearrangement links TRBV14 to TRBJ2-2; unclear D gene. The CDR3 runs 12 residues. V was cut by 4 bases and J by 6 bases, with 6 bases left in between. CDR1 is SGHDN, CDR2 FVKESK, per germline. CDR3 residues: CASSPLAGELFF. The CDR3 nucleotides are TGTGCCAGCAGCCCCCTGGCCGGGGAGCTGTTTTTT.

A remark on this clone: A far larger clone lies a single base away; this is likely a read error. The chain joins TRBV29-1 to TRBJ2-7; TRBD1 matches 7 bases. The CDR3 has 18 residues. J lost 3 bases, V lost 7 bases, and 24 bases had no gene match. The germline V gene encodes CDR1 SQVTM and CDR2 ANQGSEA. The CDR3 region has the DNA TGCAGCGCCGAGGGTTGTGGGACAGTAATACCCCCCAACTACGAGCAGTACTTC. Translation gives CSAEGCGTVIPPNYEQYF.

The chain carries TRBV4-3 and TRBJ2-1, with D possibly being TRBD1 or TRBD2 (5 bases each). V was trimmed by 0 bases and J by 8 bases, leaving 14 bases between them. CDR1 and CDR2 from the germline V gene are LGHNA and YSLEER. The CDR3 is 15 amino acids. This chain's CDR3 is CASSQDRGAGDEQFF. CDR3 bases: TGCGCCAGCAGCCAAGATCGAGGGGCCGGCGATGAGCAGTTCTTC.

The chain joins TRBV25-1 to TRBJ2-7; 7 nucleotides line up with TRBD1. This CDR3 contains 13 residues. Germline CDR1 MGHDK, CDR2 SYGVNS. V trimming: 6 bases; J trimming: 5 bases; junction bases outside the gene matches: 7. The CDR3 loop reads CASRRTGTHEQYF. The CDR3 nucleotides read TGTGCCAGCAGGAGGACAGGTACCCACGAGCAGTACTTC.

Details on this clone: Just one base apart from a much larger clone, this may be a read error. The chain joins TRBV5-1 to TRBJ1-2; TRBD1 matches at 8 bases. The trim removed 2 bases at V and 3 bases at J, leaving 3 bases unmatched. The CDR3 contains 14 residues. Germline-derived CDR1 and CDR2 are SGHRS and YFSETQ. The CDR3 here is CASSFVTGDYGYTF. CDR3 sequence (DNA): TGCGCCAGCAGCTTTGTGACAGGGGACTATGGCTACACCTTC.

As regards this clone: This sequence is one base from a far larger clone and is likely a read error. V usage is TRBV30 and J usage is TRBJ1-2; D possibly corresponds to TRBD1 (6 bases). The germline gives CDR1 GTSNPN, CDR2 SVGIG (reference sequence). V dropped 0 bases and J dropped 9 bases, with 14 bases sitting between them. The CDR3 runs 13 residues. As DNA, the CDR3 is TGTGCCTGGAGTGTAGGACAGTGGGAATGCTACACCTTC. As protein: CAWSVGQWECYTF.

The J gene is TRBJ2-2, the V gene TRBV4-2; TRBD2 matches at 8 bases. This CDR3 spans 16 amino acids. With V trimmed by 2 bases and J by 3 bases, 5 bases remained unmatched. Germline V gives CDR1 LGHNA, CDR2 YNFKEQ. The CDR3: CASSQRAGADTGELFF. For the CDR3, the DNA is TGTGCCAGCAGCCAAAGAGCGGGAGCAGACACCGGGGAGCTGTTTTTT.

As concerns this clone: A read error is likely here: a far larger clone is one base away. This chain connects TRBV10-3 to TRBJ2-7; D gene ambiguous. The CDR3 loop spans 15 amino acids. The V end lost 11 bases, the J end lost 0 bases, and 20 bases lay between the germline ends. Germline V gene sequence: CDR1 ENHRY, CDR2 SYGVKD. In DNA form, the CDR3 reads TGTGCCTCCCGTGGTGTAGAAGGGTCCTCCTACGAGCAGTACTTC. This sequence encodes CASRGVEGSSYEQYF.

CDR3: CASSYSIGEQYF. In DNA, the CDR3 is TGTGCCAGCAGCTATTCTATCGGCGAGCAGTACTTC. V usage is TRBV5-5 and J usage is TRBJ2-7; D uncertain. The CDR3 runs 12 residues. V was clipped by 3 bases and J by 6 bases, with 10 bases between them. CDR1 is SGHKS, CDR2 YYEKEE, per germline (reference sequence). Variable domain in full (rest from reference TRBV5-5 and TRBJ2-7): DAGVTQSPTHLIKTRGQQVTLRCSPISGHKSVSWYQQVLGQGPQFIFQYYEKEERGRGNFPDRFSARQFPNYSSELNVNALLLGDSALYLCASSYSIGEQYFGPGTRLTVT.

The rearrangement joins TRBV18 to TRBJ2-7, with TRBD1 matching over 10 bases. The V gene end was trimmed by 3 bases and the J gene end by 3 bases; junction bases not matched to a gene: 5. The germline V gene encodes CDR1 KGHSH and CDR2 LQKENI. There are 15 residues in the CDR3. In DNA form, the CDR3 reads TGTGCCAGCTCACCGGGGGGGACAGGGGACTACGAGCAGTACTTC. This gives the protein CASSPGGTGDYEQYF.

Turning to this clone: A far larger clone differs by one base, so this is likely a read error. The rearrangement joins TRBV6-1 to TRBJ2-3; D gene unclear. CDR3 length: 14 residues. From germline, CDR1 is MNHNS and CDR2 SASEGT. With 4 bases removed from V and 5 bases from J, the gap between germline ends came to 13 bases. DNA of the CDR3: TGTGCCAGCAGTGTGCGGTTCCTCGGAGATACGCAGTATTTT. Its translation is CASSVRFLGDTQYF.

The rearrangement links TRBV9 to TRBJ1-3, with 7 bases matching TRBD1. V dropped 4 bases and J dropped 0; count of bases not matched to a gene: 4. The CDR3 sequence is 15 residues long. Germline V gene lookup returns CDR1 SGDLS and CDR2 YYNGEE. DNA of the CDR3: TGTGCCAGCAGCTACGGGACAGACTCTGGAAACACCATATATTTT. Translated, it gives CASSYGTDSGNTIYF.